The TCR beta chain under discussion was sequenced for a study of blood T cell repertoires in COVID-19. Germline CDR1 is LNHNV and CDR2 is YYDKDF (reference sequence). J lost 2 bases, V lost 6 bases, and 7 bases had no gene match. CDR3 length: 14 residues. Produced via immunoSEQ multiplex PCR; TCRdb's table is partial and in-frame only. This sample has approximately 250,000 clones; about 88% occur once, and the top ten carry 3.6%. The clonotype originates from a man younger than 30 with active or convalescent COVID-19. The V gene is TRBV15, the J gene TRBJ2-7; 7 bases are a match to TRBD1. Sequencing used peripheral blood. Written as DNA, the CDR3 is TGTGCCACCAGGGATCGACAGGGTACCTACGAGCAGTACTTC. This gives the protein CATRDRQGTYEQYF.